This note documents a single T cell receptor beta chain sequence. The entry originates in a study of blood T cell repertoires in COVID-19. The V and J ends lost 6 bases and 0 bases respectively, with 20 bases between them. This CDR3 has 17 amino acids. Per the germline V gene, CDR1 is LNHDA and CDR2 is SQIVND (reference sequence). Clones were read by immunoSEQ multiplex PCR, and TCRdb kept only the in-frame ones, dropping some. The sample records 150,000 to 200,000 clones, about 80% being singletons. The chain is built from TRBV19 and TRBJ1-2, with D perhaps matching TRBD1 (5 bases). The origin of this receptor is a man in his forties or fifties who had recovered from COVID-19. What was sequenced was PBMCs or T cells enriched from blood (not recorded which). For the CDR3, the DNA is TGTGCCAGTAGGTCACAAAATCGAGCAGGGTCTAACTATGGCTACACCTTC. This gives the protein CASRSQNRAGSNYGYTF.